This TCR beta chain was documented in a study of shared clonotypes between healthy human individuals. Study at large: The plates for each donor numbered three CD4 naive, three CD4 memory, two CD8 naive and one CD8 memory.

The method was immunoSEQ multiplex PCR; TCRdb's version includes in-frame clones alone and lacks a portion of them. This table has 2 million to 2.5 million clones, 85% to 95% appearing once. The ends were cut back, 4 bases at V and 2 bases at J, with 15 bases in the middle. CDR1 SGHRS and CDR2 YFSETQ come from the germline V gene. The CDR3 extends over 15 amino acids. This clone was observed once. Sequenced input: naive CD4+ T cells sorted from blood. Subset denoted: CD45RA+ positively selected. The clonotype comes from a man aged 18 to 30 in good health. The chain recombines TRBV5-1 with TRBJ1-1; maybe TRBD1 (6 bases). The CDR3 here is CASSSSGTPNTEAFF. The CDR3 region has the DNA TGCGCCAGCAGCAGCTCCGGGACACCAAACACTGAAGCTTTCTTT.